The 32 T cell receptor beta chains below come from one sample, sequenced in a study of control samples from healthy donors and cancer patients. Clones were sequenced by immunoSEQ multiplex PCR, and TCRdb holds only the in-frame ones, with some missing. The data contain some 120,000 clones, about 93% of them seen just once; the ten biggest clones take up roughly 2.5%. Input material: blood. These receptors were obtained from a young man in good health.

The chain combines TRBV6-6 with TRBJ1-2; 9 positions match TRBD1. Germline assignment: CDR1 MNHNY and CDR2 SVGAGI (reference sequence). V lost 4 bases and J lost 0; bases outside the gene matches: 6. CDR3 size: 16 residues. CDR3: CASSSGTGLTNYGYTF. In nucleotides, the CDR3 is TGTGCCAGCAGTTCCGGGACAGGGCTTACTAACTATGGCTACACCTTC.

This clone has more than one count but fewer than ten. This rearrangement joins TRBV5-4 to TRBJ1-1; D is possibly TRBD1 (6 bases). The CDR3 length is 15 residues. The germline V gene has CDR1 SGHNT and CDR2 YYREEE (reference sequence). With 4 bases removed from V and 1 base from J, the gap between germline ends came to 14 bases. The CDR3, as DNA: TGTGCCAGCAGCCTCCGGACAGTTTCGAACACTGAAGCTTTCTTT. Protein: CASSLRTVSNTEAFF.

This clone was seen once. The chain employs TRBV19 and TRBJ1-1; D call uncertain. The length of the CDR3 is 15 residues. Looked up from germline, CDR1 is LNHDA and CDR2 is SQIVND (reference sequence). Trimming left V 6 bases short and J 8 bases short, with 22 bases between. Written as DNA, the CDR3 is TGTGCCAGTAGCTTCGTCCGGACTGATCCCACCGAAGCTTTCTTT. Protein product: CASSFVRTDPTEAFF. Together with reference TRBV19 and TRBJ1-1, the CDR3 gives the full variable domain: DGGITQSPKYLFRKEGQNVTLSCEQNLNHDAMYWYRQDPGQGLRLIYYSQIVNDFQKGDIAEGYSVSREKKESFPLTVTSAQKNPTAFYLCASSFVRTDPTEAFFGQGTRLTVV.

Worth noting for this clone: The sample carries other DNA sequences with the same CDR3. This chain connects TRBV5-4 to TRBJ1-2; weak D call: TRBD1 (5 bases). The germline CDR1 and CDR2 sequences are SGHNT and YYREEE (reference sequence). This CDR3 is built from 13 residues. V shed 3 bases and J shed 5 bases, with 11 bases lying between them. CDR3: CASSYDGGYGYTF. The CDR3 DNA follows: TGTGCCAGCAGCTACGACGGGGGGTATGGCTACACCTTC. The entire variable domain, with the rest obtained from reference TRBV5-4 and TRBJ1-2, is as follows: ETGVTQSPTHLIKTRGQQVTLRCSSQSGHNTVSWYQQALGQGPQFIFQYYREEENGRGNFPPRFSGLQFPNYSSELNVNALELDDSALYLCASSYDGGYGYTFGSGTRLTVV.

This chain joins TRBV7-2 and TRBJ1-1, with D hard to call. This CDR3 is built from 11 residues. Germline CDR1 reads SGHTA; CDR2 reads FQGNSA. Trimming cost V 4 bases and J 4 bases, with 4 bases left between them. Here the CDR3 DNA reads TGTGCCAGCAGCTCCCGCACTGAAGCTTTCTTT. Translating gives CASSSRTEAFF.

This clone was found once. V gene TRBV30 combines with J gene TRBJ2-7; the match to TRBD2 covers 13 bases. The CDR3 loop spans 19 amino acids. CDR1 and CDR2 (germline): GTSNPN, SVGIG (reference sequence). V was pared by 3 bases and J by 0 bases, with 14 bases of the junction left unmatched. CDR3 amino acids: CAWSPGRTSGGDSSYEQYV. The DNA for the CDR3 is TGTGCCTGGAGCCCGGGGAGGACTAGCGGGGGCGATAGCTCCTACGAGCAGTACGTC.

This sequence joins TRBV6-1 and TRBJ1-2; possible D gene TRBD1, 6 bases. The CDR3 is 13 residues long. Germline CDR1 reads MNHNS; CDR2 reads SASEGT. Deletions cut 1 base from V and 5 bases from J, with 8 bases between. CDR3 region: CASSEVGGYGYTF. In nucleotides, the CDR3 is TGTGCCAGCAGTGAAGTAGGGGGGTATGGCTACACCTTC.

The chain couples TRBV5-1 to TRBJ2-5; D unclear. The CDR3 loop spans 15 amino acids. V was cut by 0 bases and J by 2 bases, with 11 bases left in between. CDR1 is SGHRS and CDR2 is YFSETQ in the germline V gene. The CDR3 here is CASSLAPQRQETQYF. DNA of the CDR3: TGCGCCAGCAGCTTGGCCCCGCAGAGACAAGAGACCCAGTACTTC.

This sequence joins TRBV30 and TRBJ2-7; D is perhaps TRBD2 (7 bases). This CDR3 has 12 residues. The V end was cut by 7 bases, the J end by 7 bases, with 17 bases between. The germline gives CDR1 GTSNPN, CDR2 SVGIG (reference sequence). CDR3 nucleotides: TGTGCCTCCGCGACGGGGGGCGGAGAGCAGTACGTC. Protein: CASATGGGEQYV.

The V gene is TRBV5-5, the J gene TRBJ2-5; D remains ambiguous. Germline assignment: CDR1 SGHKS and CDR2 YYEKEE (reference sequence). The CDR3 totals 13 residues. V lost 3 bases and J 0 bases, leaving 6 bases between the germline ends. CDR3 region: CASSSRDQETQYF. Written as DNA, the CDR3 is TGTGCCAGCAGCTCACGGGACCAAGAGACCCAGTACTTC.

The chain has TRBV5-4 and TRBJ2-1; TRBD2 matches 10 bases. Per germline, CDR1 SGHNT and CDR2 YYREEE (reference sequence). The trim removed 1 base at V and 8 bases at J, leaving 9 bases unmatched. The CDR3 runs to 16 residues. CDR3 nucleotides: TGTGCCAGCAGCTTGACAGTATTAGCGGGGGGAGATGAGCAGTTCTTC. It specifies CASSLTVLAGGDEQFF. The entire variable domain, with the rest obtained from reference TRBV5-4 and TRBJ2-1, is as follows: ETGVTQSPTHLIKTRGQQVTLRCSSQSGHNTVSWYQQALGQGPQFIFQYYREEENGRGNFPPRFSGLQFPNYSSELNVNALELDDSALYLCASSLTVLAGGDEQFFGPGTRLTVL.

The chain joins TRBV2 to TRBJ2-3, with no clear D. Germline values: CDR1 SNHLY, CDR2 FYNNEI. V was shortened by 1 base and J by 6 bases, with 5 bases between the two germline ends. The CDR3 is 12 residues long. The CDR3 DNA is TGTGCCAGCAGTGAAGAAGACGATACGCAGTATTTT. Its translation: CASSEEDDTQYF.

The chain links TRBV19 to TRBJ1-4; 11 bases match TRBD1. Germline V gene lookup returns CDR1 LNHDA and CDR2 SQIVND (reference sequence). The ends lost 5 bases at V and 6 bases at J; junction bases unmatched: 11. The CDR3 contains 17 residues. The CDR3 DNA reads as TGTGCCAGTAGTCTGGGGACAGGGGGTGAATTGGATGAAAAACTGTTTTTT. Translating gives CASSLGTGGELDEKLFF.

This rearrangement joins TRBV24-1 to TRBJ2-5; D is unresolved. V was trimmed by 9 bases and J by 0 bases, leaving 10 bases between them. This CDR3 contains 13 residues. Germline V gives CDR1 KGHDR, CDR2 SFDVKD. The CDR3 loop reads CATEDKYQETQYF. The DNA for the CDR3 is TGTGCCACCGAAGACAAGTACCAAGAGACCCAGTACTTC.

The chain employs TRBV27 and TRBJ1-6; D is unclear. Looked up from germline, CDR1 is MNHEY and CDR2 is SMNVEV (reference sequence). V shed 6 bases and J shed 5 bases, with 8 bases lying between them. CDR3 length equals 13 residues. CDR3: CASSSGDNSPLHF. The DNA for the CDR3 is TGTGCCAGCAGCTCCGGGGATAATTCACCCCTCCACTTT.

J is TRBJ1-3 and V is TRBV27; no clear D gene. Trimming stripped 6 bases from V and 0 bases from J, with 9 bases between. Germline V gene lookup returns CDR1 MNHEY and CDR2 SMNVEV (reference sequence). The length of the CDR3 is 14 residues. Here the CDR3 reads CASSPLGSGNTIYF. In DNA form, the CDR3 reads TGTGCCAGCAGCCCGTTGGGCTCTGGAAACACCATATATTTT.

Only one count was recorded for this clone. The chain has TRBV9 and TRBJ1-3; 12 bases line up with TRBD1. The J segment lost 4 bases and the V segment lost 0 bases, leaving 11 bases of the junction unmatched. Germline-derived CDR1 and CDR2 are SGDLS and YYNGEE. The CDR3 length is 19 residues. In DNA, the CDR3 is TGTGCCAGCAGCGTAGTTCCGCGGGGGACAGGGGGCTTCGGAAACACCATATATTTT. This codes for CASSVVPRGTGGFGNTIYF.

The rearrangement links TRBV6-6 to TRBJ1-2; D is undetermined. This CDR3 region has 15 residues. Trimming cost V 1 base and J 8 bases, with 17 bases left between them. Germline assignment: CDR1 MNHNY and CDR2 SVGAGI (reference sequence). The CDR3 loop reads CASSYLGSETGGYTF. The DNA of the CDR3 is TGTGCCAGCAGTTACTTAGGGTCAGAAACTGGCGGCTACACCTTC.

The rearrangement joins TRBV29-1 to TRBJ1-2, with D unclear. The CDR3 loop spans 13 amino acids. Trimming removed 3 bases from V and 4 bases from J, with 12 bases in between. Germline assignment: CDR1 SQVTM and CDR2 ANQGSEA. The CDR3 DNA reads TGCAGCGTTGACCACCTGACGGCCTATGGCTACACCTTC. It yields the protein CSVDHLTAYGYTF.

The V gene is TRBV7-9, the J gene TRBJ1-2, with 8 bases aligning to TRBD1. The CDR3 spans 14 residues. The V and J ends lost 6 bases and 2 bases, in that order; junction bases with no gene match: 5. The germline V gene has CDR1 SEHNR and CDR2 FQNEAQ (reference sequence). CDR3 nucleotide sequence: TGTGCCAGCAGGCCGGGACAGGAGAACTATGGCTACACCTTC. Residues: CASRPGQENYGYTF.

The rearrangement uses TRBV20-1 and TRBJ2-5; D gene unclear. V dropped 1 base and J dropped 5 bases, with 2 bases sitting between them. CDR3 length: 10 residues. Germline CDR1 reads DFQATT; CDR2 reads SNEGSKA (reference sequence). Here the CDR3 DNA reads TGCAGTGCTAGAGCGGAGACCCAGTACTTC. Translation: CSARAETQYF.

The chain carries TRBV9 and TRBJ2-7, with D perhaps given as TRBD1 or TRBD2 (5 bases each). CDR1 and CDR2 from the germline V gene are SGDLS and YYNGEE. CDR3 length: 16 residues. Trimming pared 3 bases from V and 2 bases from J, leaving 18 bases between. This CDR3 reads CASSDNPRDGPYEQYF. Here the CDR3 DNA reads TGTGCCAGCAGCGATAACCCTCGGGACGGGCCCTACGAGCAGTACTTC.

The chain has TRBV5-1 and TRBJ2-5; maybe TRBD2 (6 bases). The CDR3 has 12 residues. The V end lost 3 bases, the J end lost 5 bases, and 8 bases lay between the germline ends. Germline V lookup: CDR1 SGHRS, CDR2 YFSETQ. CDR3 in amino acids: CASSSSGETQYF. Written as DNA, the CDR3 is TGCGCCAGCAGCTCAAGCGGGGAGACCCAGTACTTC.

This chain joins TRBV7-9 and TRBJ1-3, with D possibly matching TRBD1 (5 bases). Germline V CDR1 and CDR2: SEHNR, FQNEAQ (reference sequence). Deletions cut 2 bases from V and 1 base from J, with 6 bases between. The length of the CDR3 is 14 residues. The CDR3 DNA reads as TGTGCCAGCAGCTTAACAGGATCTGGAAACACCATATATTTT. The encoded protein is CASSLTGSGNTIYF.

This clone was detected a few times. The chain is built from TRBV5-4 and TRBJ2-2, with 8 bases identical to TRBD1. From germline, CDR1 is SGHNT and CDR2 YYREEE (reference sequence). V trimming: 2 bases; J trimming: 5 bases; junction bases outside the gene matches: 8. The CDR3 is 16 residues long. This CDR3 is CASSLIPGQATGELFF. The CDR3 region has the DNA TGTGCCAGCAGCTTAATCCCGGGACAGGCAACCGGGGAGCTGTTTTTT.

The CDR3 DNA follows: TGCGCCAGCAGCTTTGTGACAGCGGGGACAACCTACAATGAGCAGTTCTTC. Amino acids: CASSFVTAGTTYNEQFF. The genes are TRBV5-1 and TRBJ2-1, with TRBD2 as a possible D gene (7 bases). The V gene lost 2 bases and the J gene lost 2 bases, with 17 bases spanning the gap. This CDR3 contains 17 residues. Germline assignment: CDR1 SGHRS and CDR2 YFSETQ. The full variable domain, in which reference TRBV5-1 and TRBJ2-1 provide the parts outside the CDR3, is KAGVTQTPRYLIKTRGQQVTLSCSPISGHRSVSWYQQTPGQGLQFLFEYFSETQRNKGNFPGRFSGRQFSNSRSEMNVSTLELGDSALYLCASSFVTAGTTYNEQFFGPGTRLTVL.

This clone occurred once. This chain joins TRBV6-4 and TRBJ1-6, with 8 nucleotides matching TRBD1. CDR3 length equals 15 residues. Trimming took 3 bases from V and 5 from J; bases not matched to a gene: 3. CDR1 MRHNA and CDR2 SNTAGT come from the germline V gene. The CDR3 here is CASSDHRGNNSPLHF. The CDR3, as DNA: TGTGCCAGCAGTGATCACAGGGGGAATAATTCACCCCTCCACTTT.

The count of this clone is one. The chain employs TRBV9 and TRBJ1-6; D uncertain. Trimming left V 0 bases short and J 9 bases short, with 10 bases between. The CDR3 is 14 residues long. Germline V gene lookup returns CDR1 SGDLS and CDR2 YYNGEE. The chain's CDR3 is CASSVGAGLSPLHF. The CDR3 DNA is TGTGCCAGCAGCGTAGGGGCAGGCCTTTCACCCCTCCACTTT.

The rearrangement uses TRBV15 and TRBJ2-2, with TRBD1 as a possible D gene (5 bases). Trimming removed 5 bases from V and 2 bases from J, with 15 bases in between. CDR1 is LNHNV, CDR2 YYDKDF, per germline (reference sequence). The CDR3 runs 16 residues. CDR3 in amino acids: CATSVYRTPNTGELFF. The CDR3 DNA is TGTGCCACCAGCGTCTACCGGACACCCAACACCGGGGAGCTGTTTTTT.

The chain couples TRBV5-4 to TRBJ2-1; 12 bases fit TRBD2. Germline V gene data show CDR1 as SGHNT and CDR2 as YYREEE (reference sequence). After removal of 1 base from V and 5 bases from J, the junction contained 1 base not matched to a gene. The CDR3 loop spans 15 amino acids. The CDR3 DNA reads TGTGCCAGCAGCTTGAGGACTAGCGGGAACAATGAGCAGTTCTTC. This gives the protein CASSLRTSGNNEQFF.

The DNA for the CDR3 is TGTGCCAGCAGCCAAGTCCGTAATGAGCAGTTCTTC. The encoded protein is CASSQVRNEQFF. The rearrangement uses TRBV3-1 (or the pseudogene TRBV3-2) and TRBJ2-1; D unclear. The germline V gene has CDR1 LGHDT and CDR2 YNNKEL (reference sequence). The CDR3 length is 12 residues. V shed 1 base and J shed 7 bases, with 5 bases lying between them.

CDR3 sequence (DNA): TGCGCCAGCAGCTTGGTACCGGATAACTATGGCTACACCTTC. The encoded protein is CASSLVPDNYGYTF. The rearrangement links TRBV5-1 to TRBJ1-2; D gene unclear. V was clipped by 0 bases and J by 1 base, with 7 bases between them. The CDR3 covers 14 residues. Germline-derived CDR1 and CDR2 are SGHRS and YFSETQ.